By share, the clone carrying this T cell receptor beta chain ranks as medium-sized (0.01 to 0.1%). The antigen remains undetermined. Quantitative 5'-RACE was performed with molecular barcodes, and it yielded the TCR beta libraries. TCRdb ran MiXCR on the 5' RACE reads and lists one entry per CDR3 protein. The data contain approximately 130,000 distinct CDR3 sequences, about an eighth of them singletons. V lost 8 bases to trimming and J lost 3 bases, with 7 bases between them. Germline values: CDR1 WSHSY, CDR2 SAAADI. CDR3 length equals 11 residues. The data derive from a study of CD8 T cells in ankylosing spondylitis. General study points: CD8+ disease-linked clones were present at relatively low frequencies in blood.

Sequences were obtained from blood, either unsorted or a sorted T cell fraction (not recorded which). This rearrangement joins TRBV10-2 to TRBJ1-1; a possible D gene is TRBD1 (6 bases). The receptor's source is a female donor with ankylosing spondylitis or in good health (not recorded which). The CDR3 nucleotides read TGCGCCAGCGAGGGGGACACTGAAGCTTTCTTT. Amino acid sequence: CASEGDTEAFF.